Ten or more counts support the clone carrying this TCR beta chain. Its specificity is not known. With 1 base removed from V and 2 bases from J, the gap between germline ends came to 12 bases. This CDR3 has 16 residues. Germline V lookup: CDR1 SGHVS, CDR2 FNYEAQ. RNA transcripts were the template, and TCR beta CDR3 regions were amplified from them. Amplification began with first-round RT-PCR using HTBI primers, then second-round multiplex PCR was performed. In TCRdb, the multiplex PCR reads were re-called with MiXCR into one record per CDR3 protein. Of about half a million distinct CDR3 sequences listed, approximately 15% are singletons. Uncontrolled infections, other autoimmune diseases, pregnancy or lactation barred patients from enrollment. This entry belongs to a study of Graves' ophthalmopathy and Graves' hyperthyroidism. Regarding the study as a whole: Between ophthalmopathy and stable hyperthyroidism, a 13-signature model drew a separation with about 88% sensitivity and 81.08% specificity.

This sequence joins TRBV7-6 and TRBJ1-5; the D is unclear. The sample consisted of blood. The TCR was taken from a woman younger than 45 with Graves' ophthalmopathy. The CDR3 loop is CASSLGLGFGNQPQHF. CDR3 sequence (DNA): TGTGCCAGCAGCTTAGGGCTAGGATTCGGCAATCAGCCCCAGCATTTT.